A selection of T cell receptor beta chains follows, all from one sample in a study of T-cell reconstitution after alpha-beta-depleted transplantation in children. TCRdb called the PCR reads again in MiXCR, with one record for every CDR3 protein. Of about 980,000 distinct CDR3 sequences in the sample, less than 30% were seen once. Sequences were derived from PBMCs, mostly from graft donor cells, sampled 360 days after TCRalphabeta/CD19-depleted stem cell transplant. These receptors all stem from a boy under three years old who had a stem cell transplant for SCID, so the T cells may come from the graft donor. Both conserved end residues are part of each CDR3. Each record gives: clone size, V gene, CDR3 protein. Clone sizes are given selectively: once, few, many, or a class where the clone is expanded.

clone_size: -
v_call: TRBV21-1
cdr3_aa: CATKGADSSYEQYF

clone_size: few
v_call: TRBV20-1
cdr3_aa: CSAEGDRDYTQYF

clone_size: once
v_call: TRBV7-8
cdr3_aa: CASSLEWGPTYEQYF

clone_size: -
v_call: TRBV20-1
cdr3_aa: CSAPPSGGPSYNEQFF

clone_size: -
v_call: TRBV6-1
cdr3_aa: CASRPGLTEETQYF

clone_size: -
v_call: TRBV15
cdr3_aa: CATSPGQTKNIQYF

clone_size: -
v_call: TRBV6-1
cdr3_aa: CASTLVGGRAGNQPQHF

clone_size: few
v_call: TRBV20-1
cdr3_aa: CSASYSRGGHYNEQFF

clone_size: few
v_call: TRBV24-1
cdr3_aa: CATSDSRSSYNEQFF

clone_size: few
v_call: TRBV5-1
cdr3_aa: CASSAQGAGTYEQYF

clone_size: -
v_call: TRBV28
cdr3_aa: CASSFRAEAFF

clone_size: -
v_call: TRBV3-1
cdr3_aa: CASSPRQLNYGYTF

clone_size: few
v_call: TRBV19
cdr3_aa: CASSGQSVSNQPQHF

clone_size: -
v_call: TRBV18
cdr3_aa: CASSPALVYEQYF

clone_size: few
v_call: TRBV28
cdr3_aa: CASSLVGQGLYEQYF

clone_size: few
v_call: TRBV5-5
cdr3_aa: CASSLPRLAGGNQETQYF

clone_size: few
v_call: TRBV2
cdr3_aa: CASSDQSAELFF

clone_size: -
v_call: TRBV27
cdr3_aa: CASSLSKRGSNEQFF

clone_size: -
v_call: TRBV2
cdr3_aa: CASSVQGGSNQPQHF

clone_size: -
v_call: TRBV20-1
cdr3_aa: CSARDTKSTNTEAFF

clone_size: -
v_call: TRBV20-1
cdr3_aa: CSAREILTWEGYGYTF

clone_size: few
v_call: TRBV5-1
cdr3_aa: CASSNPAGGPRETQYF

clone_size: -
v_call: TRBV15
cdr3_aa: CATSKTSGVKTDTQYF

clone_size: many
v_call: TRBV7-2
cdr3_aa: CASSTRTSGTDTQYF

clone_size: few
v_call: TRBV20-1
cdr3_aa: CSASLPVSRLAKNIQYF

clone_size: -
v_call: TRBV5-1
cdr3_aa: CASSTSRGSSYNEQFF

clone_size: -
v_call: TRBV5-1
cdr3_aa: CASSLGRLAGDEQFF

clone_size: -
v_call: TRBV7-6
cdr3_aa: CASSLAGWQPSYNEQFF

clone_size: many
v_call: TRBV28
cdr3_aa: CASSSRVGMLYEQYF

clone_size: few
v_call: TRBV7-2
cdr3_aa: CASSYMGMNTGELFF

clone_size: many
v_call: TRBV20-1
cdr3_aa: CSASVDTQYF

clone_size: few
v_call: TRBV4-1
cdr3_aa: CASSQGPVNTEAFF

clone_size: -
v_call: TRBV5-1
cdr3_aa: CASSLPGQGIKNIQYF

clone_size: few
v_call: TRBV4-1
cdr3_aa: CASSHTGPTDTQYF

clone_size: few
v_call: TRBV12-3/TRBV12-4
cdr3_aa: CASSSTRSTQYF

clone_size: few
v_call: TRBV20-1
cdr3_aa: CSASTPGAEKLFF